One TCR beta chain is described in this entry. Patients chosen for sequencing had shown CD8+CD57+ cell expansion by flow cytometry. The enrolled patients all had severe acquired aplastic anemia. This specimen comes from a study of CD8+CD57+ T cells in acquired aplastic anemia. The use of genomic DNA as template underpinned the TCR beta VDJ and CDR3 profiling. TCRdb ran MiXCR on the reads and lists one entry per CDR3 protein. The table has some 150,000 distinct CDR3 sequences, 65% to 75% seen once. This CDR3 has 14 amino acids. The V gene's germline CDR1 is SNHLY and CDR2 FYNNEI. Trimming stripped 6 bases from V and 0 bases from J, with 9 bases between.

The chain carries TRBV2 and TRBJ1-3; D is unclear. The sequence was collected from a human donor with aplastic anemia. Sequencing used sorted CD4+, CD8+, or CD8+CD57+ T cells (not recorded which) from PBMCs. The CDR3 bases are TGTGCCAGCAGGGGCCACAGCTCTGGAAACACCATATATTTT. It yields the protein CASRGHSSGNTIYF.